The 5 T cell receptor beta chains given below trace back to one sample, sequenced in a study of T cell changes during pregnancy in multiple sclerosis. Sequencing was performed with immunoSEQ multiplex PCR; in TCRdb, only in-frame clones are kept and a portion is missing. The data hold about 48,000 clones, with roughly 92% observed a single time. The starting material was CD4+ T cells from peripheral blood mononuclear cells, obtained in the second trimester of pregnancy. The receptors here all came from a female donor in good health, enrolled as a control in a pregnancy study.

The CDR3 spells CASKDEPSLDEQYF. CDR3 sequence (DNA): TGTGCCAGCAAAGACGAGCCCAGCCTAGACGAGCAGTACTTC. J is TRBJ2-7 and V is TRBV7-8; D remains ambiguous. Germline CDR1 reads SGHVS; CDR2 reads FQNEAQ. The CDR3 is 14 residues long. The germline V and J ends were trimmed by 7 bases and 5 bases, with 18 bases remaining between them.

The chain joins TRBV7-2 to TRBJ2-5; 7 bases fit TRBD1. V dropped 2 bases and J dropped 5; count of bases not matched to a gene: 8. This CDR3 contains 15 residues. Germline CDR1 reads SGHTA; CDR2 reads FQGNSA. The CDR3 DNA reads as TGTGCCAGCAGCTTATGGGCACAGGGGCGGGAGACCCAGTACTTC. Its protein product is CASSLWAQGRETQYF.

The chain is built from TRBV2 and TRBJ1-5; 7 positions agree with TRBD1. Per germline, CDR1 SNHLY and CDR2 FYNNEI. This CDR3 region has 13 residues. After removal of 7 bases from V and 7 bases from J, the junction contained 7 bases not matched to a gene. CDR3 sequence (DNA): TGTGCCAGCAAACAGGGGTTAGGGCAGCCCCAGCATTTT. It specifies CASKQGLGQPQHF. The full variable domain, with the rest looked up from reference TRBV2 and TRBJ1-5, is EPEVTQTPSHQVTQMGQEVILRCVPISNHLYFYWYRQILGQKVEFLVSFYNNEISEKSEIFDDQFSVERPDGSNFTLKIRSTKLEDSAMYFCASKQGLGQPQHFGDGTRLSIL.

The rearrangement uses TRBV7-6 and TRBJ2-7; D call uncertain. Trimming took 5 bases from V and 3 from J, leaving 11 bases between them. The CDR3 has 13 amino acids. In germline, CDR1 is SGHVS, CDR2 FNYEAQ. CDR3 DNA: TGTGCCAGCAGCGCTACTACTGGCTACGAGCAGTACTTC. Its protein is CASSATTGYEQYF.

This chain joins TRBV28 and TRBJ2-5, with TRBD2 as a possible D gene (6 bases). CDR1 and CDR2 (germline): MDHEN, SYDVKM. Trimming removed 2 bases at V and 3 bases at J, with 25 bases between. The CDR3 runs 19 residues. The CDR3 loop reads CASSLRALGGGTREETQYF. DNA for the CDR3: TGTGCCAGCAGTTTAAGAGCTTTAGGAGGAGGGACCAGGGAAGAGACCCAGTACTTC.